Listed here is a single TCR beta chain. Sequencing was performed with immunoSEQ multiplex PCR; in TCRdb, only in-frame clones are kept and a portion is missing. The sample shows tens of thousands of clones, roughly 80% of them seen only once. These data originate in a study of radiotherapy plus CTLA-4 blockade in lung cancer. V gave up 4 bases and J gave up 8 bases; unmatched junction bases: 7. The CDR3 consists of 15 residues. The germline gives CDR1 SGHRS, CDR2 YFSETQ. This clonotype originated in a human donor with non-small cell lung cancer that progressed on radiotherapy plus ipilimumab. The gene calls are TRBV5-1 and TRBJ2-1; 12 bases align to TRBD1. The sequences come from peripheral blood, collected from a patient treated with radiotherapy plus ipilimumab. The CDR3 region is CASSDTGTGGYEQFF. The CDR3 bases are TGCGCCAGCAGCGATACCGGGACAGGGGGCTATGAGCAGTTCTTC.